Listed below are T cell receptor beta chains from one sample, sequenced in a study of T cells after yellow fever vaccination. From the 5' RACE reads, TCRdb called clonotypes with MiXCR, one entry per CDR3 protein. The repertoire holds 500,000 to 550,000 distinct CDR3 sequences, with 20% to 25% as singletons. The source was PBMCs, collected less than 25 days after the first yellow fever vaccination. The origin of the receptors is a man aged 18-30 years who received the YFV17D yellow fever vaccine. CDR3s include the opening cysteine and the closing phenylalanine or tryptophan. D genes are given only for firm matches. The size entry is marked missing in some rows and otherwise reads once, few, many or a size class.

>TRBD2|.|TRBV5-8|17|TRBJ2-1
CASSSSKTSGIYNEQFF
TGTGCCAGCAGTTCATCCAAGACTAGCGGGATATACAATGAGCAGTTCTTC
>TRBD1|.|TRBV9|18|TRBJ2-5
CASSQTGTGEGPQETQYF
TGTGCCAGCAGCCAAACCGGGACAGGGGAAGGGCCACAAGAGACCCAGTACTTC
>.|few|TRBV4-2|16|TRBJ2-5
CASSQGRGPNQETQYF
TGTGCCAGCAGCCAAGGGCGGGGGCCGAACCAAGAGACCCAGTACTTC
>.|.|TRBV27|15|TRBJ2-3
CASSFERRSTDTQYF
TGTGCCAGCAGTTTTGAGAGACGGAGCACAGATACGCAGTATTTT
>.|.|TRBV5-6|13|TRBJ2-1
CASSLGNGDEQFF
TGTGCCAGCAGCTTGGGAAATGGGGATGAGCAGTTCTTC
>.|.|TRBV4-3|14|TRBJ2-1
CASSQEARNNEQFF
TGCGCCAGCAGCCAAGAGGCCAGAAACAATGAGCAGTTCTTC
>.|.|TRBV7-2|15|TRBJ2-7
CASSSTGGQGNEQYF
TGTGCCAGCAGCTCTACGGGTGGTCAGGGTAACGAGCAGTACTTC
>.|.|TRBV3-1|12|TRBJ2-2
CASSNQPGELFF
TGTGCCAGCAGCAACCAACCCGGGGAGCTGTTTTTT
>.|few|TRBV2|17|TRBJ1-5
CASSDRGPSSVNQPQHF
TGTGCCAGCAGTGACCGGGGCCCCTCGTCTGTCAATCAGCCCCAGCATTTT
>.|.|TRBV4-3|16|TRBJ1-2
CASSQDRRQSYVGYTF
TGCGCCAGCAGCCAAGATCGTAGACAATCCTATGTTGGCTACACCTTC
>TRBD2|few|TRBV10-3|15|TRBJ2-5
CAISDWGSGEETQYF
TGTGCCATCAGTGATTGGGGCAGCGGGGAAGAGACCCAGTACTTC
>.|few|TRBV7-9|13|TRBJ2-1
CASSSGTRNEQFF
TGTGCCAGCAGCTCAGGTACGCGCAATGAGCAGTTCTTC
>TRBD1|.|TRBV27|18|TRBJ2-5
CASSPHGLGTGGYETQYF
TGTGCCAGCAGTCCTCACGGCCTGGGGACAGGGGGCTACGAGACCCAGTACTTC
>TRBD2|few|TRBV7-2|15|TRBJ2-1
CASSPTGTRYNEQFF
TGTGCCAGCAGCCCAACCGGGACTAGGTACAATGAGCAGTTCTTC
>.|many|TRBV5-6|13|TRBJ2-5
CASSLTSVETQYF
TGTGCCAGCAGCTTGACTAGTGTGGAGACCCAGTACTTC
>.|few|TRBV4-3|15|TRBJ1-6
CASSQDTGMHSPLHF
TGCGCCAGCAGCCAAGATACTGGGATGCATTCACCCCTCCACTTT
>.|.|TRBV5-1|13|TRBJ2-1
CASTGTNGNEQFF
TGCGCCAGCACCGGGACCAACGGGAATGAGCAGTTCTTC
>TRBD1|once|TRBV7-2|14|TRBJ2-2
CASSLQGALGELFF
TGTGCCAGCAGCTTACAGGGGGCGCTTGGGGAGCTGTTTTTT
>.|many|TRBV27|14|TRBJ2-5
CASSSPASLETQYF
TGTGCCAGCAGTTCCCCGGCGAGCCTAGAGACCCAGTACTTC
>TRBD1|.|TRBV7-2|13|TRBJ2-3
CASSYRDRDTQYF
TGTGCCAGCAGCTACCGGGACAGAGATACGCAGTATTTT
>.|many|TRBV20-1|17|TRBJ2-2
CRKSLGGKSGSGGELFF
TGCAGGAAATCTTTGGGGGGCAAATCGGGCTCCGGCGGGGAGCTGTTTTTT
>.|.|TRBV7-2|11|TRBJ2-2
CASSLLGELFF
TGTGCCAGCAGCTTACTCGGGGAGCTGTTTTTT
>.|.|TRBV4-1|15|TRBJ2-5
CASSQVQGGQETQYF
TGCGCCAGCAGCCAAGTTCAAGGTGGCCAAGAGACCCAGTACTTC
>.|.|TRBV2|14|TRBJ2-5
CASRFVSRQETQYF
TGTGCCAGCAGATTCGTGTCCCGACAAGAGACCCAGTACTTC
>.|few|TRBV7-3|16|TRBJ2-1
CASSLSLIMGANEQFF
TGTGCCAGCAGCTTGAGCCTGATTATGGGGGCCAATGAGCAGTTCTTC
>TRBD1|.|TRBV7-9|16|TRBJ2-1
CASSYTRDRGVNEQFF
TGTGCCAGCAGCTACACCAGGGACAGGGGCGTGAATGAGCAGTTCTTC
>TRBD1|many|TRBV5-1|14|TRBJ2-5
CASSPWGTGETQYF
TGCGCCAGCAGCCCGTGGGGGACAGGAGAGACCCAGTACTTC